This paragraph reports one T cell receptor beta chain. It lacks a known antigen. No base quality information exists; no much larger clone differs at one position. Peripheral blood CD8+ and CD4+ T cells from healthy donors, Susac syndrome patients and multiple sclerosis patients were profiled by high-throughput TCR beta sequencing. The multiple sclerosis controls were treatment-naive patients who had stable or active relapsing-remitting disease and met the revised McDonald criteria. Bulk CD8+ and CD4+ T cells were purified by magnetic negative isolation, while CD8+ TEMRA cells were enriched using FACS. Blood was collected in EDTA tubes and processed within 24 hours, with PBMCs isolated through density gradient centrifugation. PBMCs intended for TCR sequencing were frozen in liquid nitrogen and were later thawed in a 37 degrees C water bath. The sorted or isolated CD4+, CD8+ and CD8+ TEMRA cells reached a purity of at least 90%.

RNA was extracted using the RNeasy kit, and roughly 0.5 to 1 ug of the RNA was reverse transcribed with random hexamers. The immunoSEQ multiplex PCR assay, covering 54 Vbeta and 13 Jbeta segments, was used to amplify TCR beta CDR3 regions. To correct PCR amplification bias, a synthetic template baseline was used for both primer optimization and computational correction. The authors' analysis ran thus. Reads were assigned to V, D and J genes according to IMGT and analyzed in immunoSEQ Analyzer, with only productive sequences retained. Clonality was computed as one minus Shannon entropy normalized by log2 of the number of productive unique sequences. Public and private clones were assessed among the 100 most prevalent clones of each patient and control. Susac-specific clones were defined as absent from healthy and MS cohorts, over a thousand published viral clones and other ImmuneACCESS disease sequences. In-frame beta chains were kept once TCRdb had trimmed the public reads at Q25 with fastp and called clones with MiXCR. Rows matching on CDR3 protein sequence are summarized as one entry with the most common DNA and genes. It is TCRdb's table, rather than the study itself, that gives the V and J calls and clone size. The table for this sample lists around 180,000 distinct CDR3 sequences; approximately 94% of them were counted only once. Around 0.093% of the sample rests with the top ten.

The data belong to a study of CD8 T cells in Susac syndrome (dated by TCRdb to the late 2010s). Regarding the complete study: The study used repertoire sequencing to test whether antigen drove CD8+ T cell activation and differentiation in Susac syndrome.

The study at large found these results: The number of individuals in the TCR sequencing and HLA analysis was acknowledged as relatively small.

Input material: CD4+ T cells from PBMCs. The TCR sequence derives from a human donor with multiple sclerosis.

Read as DNA, the sequence is TGCGCCAGCAGCCAAAGGACAGGGAGACAGGGTGAAGCTTTCTTT. It is translated as CASSQRTGRQGEAFF. The chain employs TRBV4-3 and TRBJ1-1; 8 of the junction bases match TRBD1. Spanning cysteine to phenylalanine, the CDR3 consists of 15 amino acids. Kept here is only the CDR3 DNA, which spans 45 bases and is read in frame from base 1. The germline V gene provides CDR1 LGHNA and CDR2 YSLEER. V loses 2 bases at its end and J loses 7 bases; junction bases beyond the gene matches: 9.